This T cell receptor beta chain was obtained from a study of blood T cell repertoires in COVID-19. Overall study: Spain, Italy and the United States supplied samples that represented acute and convalescent COVID-19. T cells, B-cell-depleted T cells, or PBMCs provided the cDNA or gDNA that served as material.

CDR1 is SQVTM and CDR2 is ANQGSEA in the germline V gene. The CDR3 contains 14 residues. Trimming pared 2 bases from V and 2 bases from J, leaving 12 bases between. Original processing methods: It was from reference gene primer amplification that nucleated cell counts were estimated. Repertoires were generated with immunoSEQ multiplex PCR, while TCRdb's copy carries only in-frame clones and drops some. V and J calls and clone size are those listed in that table; D and trimming were worked out from the DNA. This table has roughly 97,000 clones, about nine tenths appearing once. The origin of this receptor is a man aged 55 to 69 with acute or convalescent COVID-19. Sequencing was done on a sample of peripheral blood. V is TRBV29-1 and J is TRBJ1-1, with D hard to call. CDR3 protein: CSVESRVSNTEAFF. CDR3 sequence (DNA): TGCAGCGTTGAAAGTAGAGTATCCAACACTGAAGCTTTCTTT.